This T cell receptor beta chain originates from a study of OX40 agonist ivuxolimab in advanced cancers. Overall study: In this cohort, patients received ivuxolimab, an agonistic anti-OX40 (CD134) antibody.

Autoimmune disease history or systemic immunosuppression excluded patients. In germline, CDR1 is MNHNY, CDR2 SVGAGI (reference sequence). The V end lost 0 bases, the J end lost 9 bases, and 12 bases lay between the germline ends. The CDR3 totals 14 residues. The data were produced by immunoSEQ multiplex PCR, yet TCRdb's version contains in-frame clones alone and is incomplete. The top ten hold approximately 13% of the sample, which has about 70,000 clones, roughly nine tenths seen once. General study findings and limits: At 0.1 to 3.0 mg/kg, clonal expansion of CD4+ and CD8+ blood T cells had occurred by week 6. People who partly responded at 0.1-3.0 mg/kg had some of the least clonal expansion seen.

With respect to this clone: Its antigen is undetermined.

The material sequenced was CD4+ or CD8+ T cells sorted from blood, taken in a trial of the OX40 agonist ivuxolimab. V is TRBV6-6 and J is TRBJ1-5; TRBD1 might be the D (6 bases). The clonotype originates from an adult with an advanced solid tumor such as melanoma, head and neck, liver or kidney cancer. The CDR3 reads CASSYSGGHRPQHF. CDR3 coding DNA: TGTGCCAGCAGTTACTCAGGGGGTCATCGGCCCCAGCATTTT.